The 25 T cell receptor beta chains presented below share a single source sample, sequenced in a study of T cells after yellow fever vaccination. MiXCR, run by TCRdb on the 5' RACE reads, gives a single entry per CDR3 protein. The table has more than 350,000 distinct CDR3 sequences, around 10% seen once. The sequenced sample was PBMCs, obtained on the day of the first yellow fever vaccination. The receptors shown here come from a man aged 18 to 30 who received the YFV17D yellow fever vaccine.

The chain is built from TRBV20-1 and TRBJ1-4; D is uncertain. This CDR3 comprises 15 residues. V gave up 0 bases and J gave up 2 bases, with 10 bases separating them. Germline CDR1 is DFQATT and CDR2 is SNEGSKA (reference sequence). The CDR3 spells CSAREVKATNEKLFF. CDR3 DNA: TGCAGTGCTAGAGAAGTCAAGGCGACTAATGAAAAACTGTTTTTT.

Of note for this clonotype: At one of its ends the junction is not consistent with the germline gene, which may arise from a read error. V usage is TRBV7-2 and J usage is TRBJ1-2; D is perhaps TRBD1 (5 bases). The CDR3 spans 13 residues. Per germline, CDR1 SGHTA and CDR2 FQGNSA. The CDR3 DNA reads TGTGCCAGCTTCCTGCGGGGGGTATATGACTACACCTTC. The encoded protein is CASFLRGVYDYTF.

This chain joins TRBV7-9 and TRBJ1-1, with a weak D call TRBD1 (5 bases). The CDR3 has 13 amino acids. Per germline, CDR1 SEHNR and CDR2 FQNEAQ (reference sequence). V lost 5 bases and J 11 bases, leaving 18 bases between the germline ends. This chain's CDR3 is CASSRGGGTVAFF. CDR3 DNA sequence: TGTGCCAGCAGCCGTGGGGGGGGAACTGTGGCTTTCTTT. Full variable domain (rest looked up from reference TRBV7-9 and TRBJ1-1): DTGVSQNPRHKITKRGQNVTFRCDPISEHNRLYWYRQTLGQGPEFLTYFQNEAQLEKSRLLSDRFSAERPKGSFSTLEIQRTEQGDSAMYLCASSRGGGTVAFFGQGTRLTVV.

This chain joins TRBV12-3 or TRBV12-4 and TRBJ2-5; TRBD2 aligns across 15 bases. The CDR3 runs 18 residues. The V gene end was trimmed by 8 bases and the J gene end by 2 bases; junction bases not matched to a gene: 12. As DNA, the CDR3 is TGTGCCAGCCGCGCCCCGGGACTAGCGGGGGGATGGCAAGAGACCCAGTACTTC. Encoded protein: CASRAPGLAGGWQETQYF.

This rearrangement joins TRBV4-1 to TRBJ2-3; possible D gene TRBD2, 6 bases. Per the germline V gene, CDR1 is MGHRA and CDR2 is YSYEKL. This CDR3 spans 17 amino acids. V was clipped by 2 bases and J by 2 bases, with 17 bases between them. CDR3 nucleotide sequence: TGCGCCAGCAGCCAACTTGGGACTCCTCTCGCCACAGATACGCAGTATTTT. It encodes CASSQLGTPLATDTQYF.

The V gene is TRBV5-1, the J gene TRBJ1-1; no reliable D call. Germline lookup yields CDR1 SGHRS and CDR2 YFSETQ. Trimming pared 4 bases from V and 4 bases from J, leaving 20 bases between. CDR3 length equals 16 residues. The CDR3 nucleotides read TGCGCCAGCAGCGTAGGCGTTGATTCGGGTGGCACTGAAGCTTTCTTT. Translated, it gives CASSVGVDSGGTEAFF.

This chain links TRBV30 with TRBJ2-7; TRBD1 matches at 8 bases. The CDR3 length is 14 residues. Trimming cost V 1 base and J 3 bases; bases outside gene matches: 5. The germline CDR1 and CDR2 sequences are GTSNPN and SVGIG (reference sequence). The CDR3 here is CAWSAARGLYEQYF. DNA of the CDR3: TGTGCCTGGAGTGCGGCCAGGGGGCTCTACGAGCAGTACTTC.

This clonotype was counted only a few times. This chain uses TRBV20-1 with TRBJ2-1; weak D call: TRBD2 (5 bases). Germline V CDR1 and CDR2: DFQATT, SNEGSKA (reference sequence). Trimming left V 1 base short and J 2 bases short, with 9 bases between. This CDR3 is built from 14 residues. The CDR3, as DNA: TGCAGTGCTAGAGTCTGGGGAGCCTACAATGAGCAGTTCTTC. It specifies CSARVWGAYNEQFF.

The rearrangement joins TRBV12-5 to TRBJ2-2, with D tentatively TRBD1 (5 bases). This CDR3 contains 15 residues. Germline V CDR1 and CDR2: LGHNT, FRNRAP. Trimming removed 1 base from V and 7 bases from J, with 13 bases in between. Here the CDR3 reads CASGLDRTGRGELFF. The CDR3 DNA is TGTGCTAGTGGTTTGGATAGAACAGGCCGCGGGGAGCTGTTTTTT.

A few counts support this clonotype. The rearrangement joins TRBV5-4 to TRBJ1-2; D might be TRBD1 (5 bases). Per germline, CDR1 SGHNT and CDR2 YYREEE (reference sequence). Trimming shortened V by 5 bases and J by 2 bases, and 13 bases separated the two germline ends. There are 14 residues in the CDR3. CDR3 in DNA: TGTGCCAGCAGAAGGGACGGAACCAACTATGGCTACACCTTC. Its translation: CASRRDGTNYGYTF.

This clonotype was observed a few times. V is TRBV7-9 and J is TRBJ1-1, with 7 bases identical to TRBD1. Germline V gives CDR1 SEHNR, CDR2 FQNEAQ (reference sequence). The V and J ends lost 5 bases and 5 bases, in that order; junction bases with no gene match: 11. The CDR3 covers 15 residues. The DNA of the CDR3 is TGTGCCAGCAGCAACCACCCCCAGGGGGGTACTGAAGCTTTCTTT. Translated: CASSNHPQGGTEAFF.

The chain joins TRBV15 to TRBJ1-4, with D perhaps matching TRBD1 (6 bases). Germline CDR1 and CDR2: LNHNV and YYDKDF (reference sequence). The CDR3 is 14 amino acids. The germline V and J ends were trimmed by 1 base and 10 bases, with 13 bases remaining between them. The CDR3 loop is CATSRADRFGKLFF. The DNA of the CDR3 is TGTGCCACCAGCAGAGCCGACAGGTTCGGAAAACTGTTTTTT.

The chain couples TRBV27 to TRBJ2-3; 9 bases are a match to TRBD1. Trimming cost V 4 bases and J 4 bases; bases outside gene matches: 6. CDR1 is MNHEY, CDR2 SMNVEV, per germline (reference sequence). This CDR3 contains 15 residues. CDR3 sequence (DNA): TGTGCCAGCAGTTGGTACAGGGGGCGCGCAGATACGCAGTATTTT. It is translated as CASSWYRGRADTQYF.

J is TRBJ1-5 and V is TRBV20-1, with 9 bases matching TRBD1. The CDR3 contains 15 residues. Germline loops: CDR1 DFQATT, CDR2 SNEGSKA (reference sequence). The V segment lost 0 bases and the J segment 2 bases; nucleotides outside the gene matches: 2. CDR3: CSARDRQGGNQPQHF. In nucleotides, the CDR3 is TGCAGTGCTAGAGATCGACAGGGGGGCAATCAGCCCCAGCATTTT.

This chain connects TRBV6-6 to TRBJ1-1; D gene ambiguous. The CDR3 loop spans 11 amino acids. The V and J ends lost 8 bases and 1 base respectively, with 5 bases between them. CDR1 and CDR2 from the germline V gene are MNHNY and SVGAGI (reference sequence). The CDR3 DNA reads as TGTGCCAGCTGGGGGAACACTGAAGCTTTCTTT. This codes for CASWGNTEAFF.

This clonotype has more than one count but fewer than ten. The chain joins TRBV6-2 or TRBV6-3 to TRBJ1-1; possible D gene TRBD1, 6 bases. The CDR3 loop spans 13 amino acids. Trimming shortened V by 2 bases and J by 4 bases, and 8 bases separated the two germline ends. The germline V gene encodes CDR1 MNHEY and CDR2 SVGEGT. In nucleotides, the CDR3 is TGTGCCAGCAGTTACAAGGGGGTCACTGAAGCTTTCTTT. The encoded protein is CASSYKGVTEAFF.

This rearrangement joins TRBV3-1 to TRBJ1-3; D is undetermined. Germline CDR1 is LGHDT and CDR2 is YNNKEL (reference sequence). The CDR3 contains 15 residues. Trimming took 0 bases from V and 0 from J, leaving 6 bases between them. The CDR3: CASSQDSFSGNTIYF. CDR3 DNA sequence: TGTGCCAGCAGCCAAGATTCGTTCTCTGGAAACACCATATATTTT.

This clonotype turned up a few times. The chain couples TRBV7-3 to TRBJ2-2; possible D gene TRBD2, 6 bases. V shed 3 bases and J shed 6 bases, with 17 bases lying between them. CDR1 and CDR2 (germline): SGHTA, FQGTGA. This CDR3 has 16 amino acids. The CDR3 coding sequence is TGTGCCAGCAGCTTGGGAGGCACCACTGGGGCCGGGGAGCTGTTTTTT. It encodes CASSLGGTTGAGELFF.

Many counts were recorded for this clonotype. The gene calls are TRBV10-3 and TRBJ2-2; the D is unclear. Germline CDR1 ENHRY, CDR2 SYGVKD. V was cut by 4 bases and J by 1 base, with 7 bases left in between. This CDR3 is 14 amino acids long. CDR3 DNA sequence: TGTGCCATCAGTGGCTTGGGGAACACCGGGGAGCTGTTTTTT. It encodes CAISGLGNTGELFF.

The chain links TRBV20-1 to TRBJ2-3; 10 nucleotides agree with TRBD2. The CDR3 sequence is 15 residues long. The V segment lost 6 bases and the J segment 1 base; nucleotides outside the gene matches: 7. Germline CDR1 DFQATT, CDR2 SNEGSKA (reference sequence). The CDR3 here is CSAKLAGKRTDTQYF. DNA of the CDR3: TGCAGTGCCAAACTAGCGGGGAAACGCACAGATACGCAGTATTTT.

This clonotype was counted only a few times. The rearrangement links TRBV24-1 to TRBJ2-2, with TRBD2 identical over 9 bases. The CDR3 extends over 17 amino acids. The J segment lost 2 bases and the V segment lost 5 bases, leaving 8 bases of the junction unmatched. CDR1 and CDR2 from the germline V gene are KGHDR and SFDVKD. This chain's CDR3 is CATSAASGDTNTGELFF. The CDR3 DNA reads TGTGCCACCAGTGCGGCTAGCGGGGACACAAACACCGGGGAGCTGTTTTTT.

This clonotype turned up a few times. The CDR3 region has the DNA TGTGCCAGCAGCGTAGGGGGGGCCGCATCTCCGGAGTCCCAGTACTTC. Its protein is CASSVGGAASPESQYF. The chain carries TRBV9 and TRBJ2-5, with D perhaps TRBD1 or TRBD2 (6 bases each). Trimming pared 0 bases from V and 9 bases from J, leaving 21 bases between. Germline V gene sequence: CDR1 SGDLS, CDR2 YYNGEE. CDR3 length: 16 residues.

A remark on this clonotype: This sequence may be a read error, since a much larger clone differs from it by one base. The chain employs TRBV7-8 and TRBJ2-4; possible D gene TRBD1, 5 bases. The CDR3 contains 16 residues. The germline gives CDR1 SGHVS, CDR2 FQNEAQ. CDR3 nucleotide sequence: TGTCCCAGCAGCGTACTTGGACACGGAGCCAAAAACATTCAGTACTTC. Amino acids: CPSSVLGHGAKNIQYF.

V is TRBV9 and J is TRBJ2-3, with D perhaps TRBD1 or TRBD2 (5 bases each). The CDR3 runs to 15 residues. V was trimmed by 3 bases and J by 1 base, leaving 12 bases between them. Germline V gene sequence: CDR1 SGDLS, CDR2 YYNGEE. The CDR3 coding sequence is TGTGCCAGCAGCGGAGGGGACGGTCGCACAGATACGCAGTATTTT. It codes for CASSGGDGRTDTQYF.

The rearrangement uses TRBV7-8 and TRBJ2-3; D call uncertain. The germline CDR1 and CDR2 sequences are SGHVS and FQNEAQ. The CDR3 length is 11 residues. Trimming removed 4 bases from V and 12 bases from J, with 11 bases in between. For the CDR3, the DNA is TGTGCCAGCAGCTCCGACCCTCCCCAGTATTTT. Encoded protein: CASSSDPPQYF.